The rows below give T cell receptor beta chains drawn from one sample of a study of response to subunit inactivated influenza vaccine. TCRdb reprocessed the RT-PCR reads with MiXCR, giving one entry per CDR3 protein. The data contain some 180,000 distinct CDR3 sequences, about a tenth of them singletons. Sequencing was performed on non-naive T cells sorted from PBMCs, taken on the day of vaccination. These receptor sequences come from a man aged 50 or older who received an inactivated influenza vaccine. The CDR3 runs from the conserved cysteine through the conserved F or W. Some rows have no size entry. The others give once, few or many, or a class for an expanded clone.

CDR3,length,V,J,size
CSARDSGRVNEQFF,14,TRBV20-1,TRBJ2-1,few
CASSLGWSDEQYF,13,TRBV7-9,TRBJ2-7,few
CASSQDRGAGGYGYTF,16,TRBV4-3,TRBJ1-2,few
CASSLDTSNTEAFF,14,TRBV5-1,TRBJ1-1,NA
CASSLDGGGPVGELFF,16,TRBV7-8,TRBJ2-2,many
CASSLAPTLGEQYF,14,TRBV7-9,TRBJ2-7,few
CASSLRTSGKLSYNEQFF,18,TRBV11-1,TRBJ2-1,many
CASSHPGQGAANTEAFF,17,TRBV4-2,TRBJ1-1,few
CSASHPLSTDTQYF,14,TRBV20-1,TRBJ2-3,NA
CATSREQDTEAFF,13,TRBV15,TRBJ1-1,few
CSVVENGYTF,10,TRBV29-1,TRBJ1-2,many
CASRDAPNYGYTF,13,TRBV5-1,TRBJ1-2,NA
CASQRDAGALPNEQFF,16,TRBV2,TRBJ2-1,NA
CASSLGLVPDTQYF,14,TRBV7-3,TRBJ2-3,once
CASSYVSGGYEQYF,14,TRBV6-2/TRBV6-3,TRBJ2-7,many
CASSLTGVAEAFF,13,TRBV4-1,TRBJ1-1,NA
CASSPSFPVQSYEQYF,16,TRBV12-3/TRBV12-4,TRBJ2-7,many
CSARTPGGGATDTQYF,16,TRBV20-1,TRBJ2-3,few